A single sample is the source of the 29 T cell receptor beta chains below, sequenced in a study of blood T cell repertoires in COVID-19. Repertoires were generated with immunoSEQ multiplex PCR, while TCRdb's copy carries only in-frame clones and drops some. The sample consists of about 200,000 clones, roughly 86% of them appearing once. Sequencing input: peripheral blood. These receptors all come from a woman in her 70s with active or convalescent COVID-19.

This sequence joins TRBV4-1 and TRBJ1-1; tentative D call: TRBD1 (6 bases). This CDR3 has 15 residues. V lost 4 bases and J 4 bases, leaving 16 bases between the germline ends. CDR1 is MGHRA, CDR2 YSYEKL, per germline. CDR3 nucleotide sequence: TGCGCCAGCAGCCGGATATCGGGGGGCGGCACTGAAGCTTTCTTT. This encodes CASSRISGGGTEAFF.

This clone appeared a single time. This chain uses TRBV5-1 with TRBJ1-2, with unresolved D. The CDR3 totals 13 residues. V was clipped by 4 bases and J by 5 bases, with 12 bases between them. Germline V CDR1 and CDR2: SGHRS, YFSETQ. The CDR3 loop is CASSPAAGYGYTF. CDR3 bases: TGCGCCAGCAGCCCTGCCGCGGGGTATGGCTACACCTTC.

The chain employs TRBV9 and TRBJ2-7, with 7 bases that match TRBD1. V trimming: 3 bases; J trimming: 3 bases; junction bases outside the gene matches: 9. This CDR3 region has 15 residues. Germline lookup yields CDR1 SGDLS and CDR2 YYNGEE. The CDR3 DNA reads as TGTGCCAGCAGCGAAGGGGGCACTACTTTCTACGAGCAGTACTTC. Its translation is CASSEGGTTFYEQYF.

Only one count was recorded for this clone. CDR3 in amino acids: CASSDSGLAGYNEQFF. The DNA of the CDR3 is TGTGCCAGCAGTGACTCGGGACTAGCGGGGTACAATGAGCAGTTCTTC. V usage is TRBV6-4 and J usage is TRBJ2-1; 13 nucleotides match TRBD2. CDR3 length: 16 residues. V dropped 0 bases and J dropped 4; count of bases not matched to a gene: 0. Germline CDR1 reads MRHNA; CDR2 reads SNTAGT.

The genes are TRBV9 and TRBJ2-5; possible D gene TRBD1, 5 bases. Trimming shortened V by 2 bases and J by 1 base, and 12 bases separated the two germline ends. Germline CDR1 reads SGDLS; CDR2 reads YYNGEE. CDR3 length equals 15 residues. CDR3 sequence (DNA): TGTGCCAGCAGCGTTAGGGGCAGCCCCCAAGAGACCCAGTACTTC. Translating it yields CASSVRGSPQETQYF.

The V call is TRBV25-1, the J call TRBJ2-5, with D possibly being TRBD2 (5 bases). This CDR3 region has 14 residues. Germline V gene data show CDR1 as MGHDK and CDR2 as SYGVNS. Trimming pared 6 bases from V and 3 bases from J, leaving 14 bases between. The CDR3 loop reads CASRKDGGKETQYF. Here the CDR3 DNA reads TGTGCCAGCAGGAAAGACGGAGGAAAAGAGACCCAGTACTTC.

The V and J genes are TRBV10-3 and TRBJ2-1, with 16 bases fitting TRBD2. The CDR3 runs to 19 residues. V lost 6 bases and J lost 4; bases outside the gene matches: 12. In germline, CDR1 is ENHRY, CDR2 SYGVKD. CDR3 sequence: CAIRFPGTSGRELYNEQFF. CDR3 bases: TGTGCCATCAGATTCCCAGGGACTAGCGGGAGGGAGCTTTACAATGAGCAGTTCTTC.

The J gene is TRBJ1-1, the V gene TRBV9, with D maybe TRBD1 (6 bases). The CDR3 length is 14 residues. Germline loops: CDR1 SGDLS, CDR2 YYNGEE. Trimming shortened V by 4 bases and J by 3 bases, and 13 bases separated the two germline ends. The CDR3 nucleotides read TGTGCCAGCAGCTTACAGGGCTGGGACACTGAAGCTTTCTTT. Its translation is CASSLQGWDTEAFF.

V gene TRBV28 combines with J gene TRBJ2-1; 8 bases are shared with TRBD2. With V trimmed by 5 bases and J by 1 base, 10 bases remained unmatched. The CDR3 consists of 17 residues. In germline, CDR1 is MDHEN, CDR2 SYDVKM. The DNA of the CDR3 is TGTGCCAGCAGTCCATGGAGCGGGAGTGGGTCCTACAATGAGCAGTTCTTC. Amino acids: CASSPWSGSGSYNEQFF.

The chain joins TRBV7-9 to TRBJ1-2; 8 bases are a match to TRBD1. This CDR3 has 13 amino acids. The junction had 3 bases not matched to a gene; V was cut back by 7 bases and J by 2 bases. The germline gives CDR1 SEHNR, CDR2 FQNEAQ (reference sequence). Here the CDR3 reads CASTRTGNYGYTF. The CDR3 DNA is TGTGCCAGCACCCGGACAGGGAACTATGGCTACACCTTC.

The genes are TRBV5-1 and TRBJ2-1, with 8 nucleotides matching TRBD2. Trimming removed 4 bases from V and 0 bases from J; junction bases left unmatched: 3. CDR1 SGHRS and CDR2 YFSETQ come from the germline V gene. The CDR3 covers 15 residues. The CDR3 nucleotides are TGCGCCAGCAGCGCTACTAGCGGCTCCTACAATGAGCAGTTCTTC. Protein: CASSATSGSYNEQFF. Filled out from reference TRBV5-1 and TRBJ2-1, the complete variable domain reads KAGVTQTPRYLIKTRGQQVTLSCSPISGHRSVSWYQQTPGQGLQFLFEYFSETQRNKGNFPGRFSGRQFSNSRSEMNVSTLELGDSALYLCASSATSGSYNEQFFGPGTRLTVL.

CDR3 sequence (DNA): TGTGCCAGCAGCCAAACCAACAACGCGGGATATGAGCAGTTCTTC. This gives the protein CASSQTNNAGYEQFF. The rearrangement links TRBV3-1 (or the pseudogene TRBV3-2) to TRBJ2-1, with D perhaps TRBD2 (6 bases). V was trimmed by 2 bases and J by 8 bases, leaving 16 bases between them. The CDR3 consists of 15 residues. Germline loops: CDR1 LGHDT, CDR2 YNNKEL (reference sequence).

The CDR3 region is CASRPVSNEQFF. Here the CDR3 DNA reads TGTGCCAGCAGGCCAGTCTCCAATGAGCAGTTCTTC. The rearrangement links TRBV7-9 to TRBJ2-1; no clear D. Looked up from germline, CDR1 is SEHNR and CDR2 is FQNEAQ (reference sequence). The ends were cut back, 6 bases at V and 6 bases at J, with 9 bases in the middle. The CDR3 runs 12 residues. Full variable domain (outside the CDR3, taken from reference TRBV7-9 and TRBJ2-1): DTGVSQNPRHKITKRGQNVTFRCDPISEHNRLYWYRQTLGQGPEFLTYFQNEAQLEKSRLLSDRFSAERPKGSFSTLEIQRTEQGDSAMYLCASRPVSNEQFFGPGTRLTVL.

V gene TRBV5-4 combines with J gene TRBJ2-3; a possible D gene is TRBD2 (5 bases). CDR1 is SGHNT and CDR2 is YYREEE in the germline V gene (reference sequence). V shed 0 bases and J shed 1 base, with 12 bases lying between them. CDR3 length equals 16 residues. As DNA, the CDR3 is TGTGCCAGCAGCTTGGCCCCAACAGCGGGCACAGATACGCAGTATTTT. This gives the protein CASSLAPTAGTDTQYF.

V usage is TRBV6-5 and J usage is TRBJ2-2, with TRBD2 as a possible D gene (5 bases). The CDR3 consists of 14 residues. V shed 6 bases and J shed 1 base, with 9 bases lying between them. Germline values: CDR1 MNHEY, CDR2 SVGAGI. DNA for the CDR3: TGTGCCAGCAGGCGCACTAGGAACACCGGGGAGCTGTTTTTT. Its translation is CASRRTRNTGELFF.

This clone was observed once. This chain joins TRBV18 and TRBJ1-2; D call uncertain. CDR3 length: 18 residues. Trimming removed 3 bases at V and 4 bases at J, with 24 bases between. Germline CDR1 and CDR2: KGHSH and LQKENI. The CDR3 coding sequence is TGTGCCAGCTCACCGATGGCAAGAGGGTATGGATCCTTCTATGGCTACACCTTC. It codes for CASSPMARGYGSFYGYTF.

This clone was counted a few times. This chain joins TRBV29-1 and TRBJ1-4; unclear D gene. The CDR3 is made up of 11 amino acids. Germline assignment: CDR1 SQVTM and CDR2 ANQGSEA. V was clipped by 6 bases and J by 7 bases, with 9 bases between them. This chain's CDR3 is CSVERGEKLFF. CDR3 coding DNA: TGCAGCGTAGAACGGGGTGAAAAACTGTTTTTT.

This chain links TRBV30 with TRBJ2-4; 9 positions match TRBD1. The CDR3 loop spans 15 amino acids. CDR1 is GTSNPN, CDR2 SVGIG, per germline (reference sequence). J lost 4 bases, V lost 2 bases, and 6 bases had no gene match. The CDR3 region has the DNA TGTGCCTGGAGTCTAGGGACAGGGTTAAAAAACATTCAGTACTTC. Translated, it gives CAWSLGTGLKNIQYF.

The V gene is TRBV2, the J gene TRBJ1-6; 9 nucleotides align to TRBD1. Losses at the gene ends were 8 bases for V and 7 bases for J; bases not matched to a gene: 3. CDR1 SNHLY and CDR2 FYNNEI come from the germline V gene. This CDR3 contains 13 residues. The CDR3 DNA reads TGTGCCAGCGAAGGGACAGGGAATTCACCCCTCCACTTT. The encoded protein is CASEGTGNSPLHF. Full variable domain (remainder filled in from reference TRBV2 and TRBJ1-6): EPEVTQTPSHQVTQMGQEVILRCVPISNHLYFYWYRQILGQKVEFLVSFYNNEISEKSEIFDDQFSVERPDGSNFTLKIRSTKLEDSAMYFCASEGTGNSPLHFGNGTRLTVT.

This clone appeared a few times. The gene calls are TRBV4-1 and TRBJ2-6, with TRBD1 matching over 7 bases. Germline V gene lookup returns CDR1 MGHRA and CDR2 YSYEKL. This CDR3 contains 15 residues. The junction had 4 bases not matched to a gene; V was cut back by 2 bases and J by 6 bases. CDR3 bases: TGCGCCAGCAGCCAAAGGGGGCTCCAGGCCAACGTCCTGACTTTC. It encodes CASSQRGLQANVLTF.

This clone was detected ten times or more. This rearrangement joins TRBV5-1 to TRBJ2-7, with 11 positions matching TRBD2. Germline V CDR1 and CDR2: SGHRS, YFSETQ. V shed 3 bases and J 3 bases; nucleotides not matched to a gene: 11. This CDR3 has 17 amino acids. The CDR3 region is CASSSRLAGNLHYEQYF. The DNA for the CDR3 is TGCGCCAGCAGCTCCAGACTAGCGGGAAACCTTCACTACGAGCAGTACTTC.

The chain joins TRBV18 to TRBJ2-5; D might be TRBD1 (6 bases). V lost 4 bases to trimming and J lost 1 base, with 10 bases between them. The CDR3 covers 14 residues. The germline V gene encodes CDR1 KGHSH and CDR2 LQKENI. CDR3 protein: CASSLQDSQETQYF. The CDR3 DNA follows: TGTGCCAGCTCACTGCAGGACAGCCAAGAGACCCAGTACTTC.

The V call is TRBV2, the J call TRBJ2-7; D might be TRBD1 (6 bases). Germline V CDR1 and CDR2: SNHLY, FYNNEI. V was cut by 7 bases and J by 4 bases, with 14 bases left in between. This CDR3 region has 13 residues. The CDR3 DNA reads as TGTGCCAGCAAAGAGACAGGCCGATACGAGCAGTACTTC. It codes for CASKETGRYEQYF. Combining the CDR3 with reference TRBV2 and TRBJ2-7 gives the whole variable domain EPEVTQTPSHQVTQMGQEVILRCVPISNHLYFYWYRQILGQKVEFLVSFYNNEISEKSEIFDDQFSVERPDGSNFTLKIRSTKLEDSAMYFCASKETGRYEQYFGPGTRLTVT.

The V call is TRBV19, the J call TRBJ2-1; 8 nucleotides line up with TRBD2. This CDR3 has 17 amino acids. J lost 2 bases, V lost 5 bases, and 11 bases had no gene match. Germline V lookup: CDR1 LNHDA, CDR2 SQIVND (reference sequence). The CDR3 region has the DNA TGTGCCAGTAGTTCCAAGCCGGGACTAGTAACCTACAATGAGCAGTTCTTC. Translation: CASSSKPGLVTYNEQFF.

CDR3 sequence (DNA): TGTGCCAGCAGCTTGTTAGTAGTAGTTTTCGATGAGCAGTTCTTC. Translated, it gives CASSLLVVVFDEQFF. The J gene is TRBJ2-1, the V gene TRBV5-6; D not certain. The CDR3 runs to 15 residues. Looked up from germline, CDR1 is SGHDT and CDR2 is YYEEEE. The V end was cut by 1 base, the J end by 8 bases, with 16 bases between.

The chain joins TRBV14 to TRBJ2-7, with D tentatively TRBD1 (5 bases). Trimming took off 8 bases at V and 3 bases at J, with 20 bases between the two ends. This CDR3 contains 15 residues. Germline values: CDR1 SGHDN, CDR2 FVKESK. This CDR3 is CASGAIFGPVYEQYF. CDR3 in DNA: TGTGCCAGCGGGGCTATTTTTGGACCCGTCTACGAGCAGTACTTC.

The J gene is TRBJ1-1, the V gene TRBV5-1; 8 nucleotides line up with TRBD1. This CDR3 region has 13 residues. Germline trimming cut 4 bases from V and 5 bases from J; bases unmatched to any gene: 4. From germline, CDR1 is SGHRS and CDR2 YFSETQ. CDR3: CASSRTGTTEAFF. The DNA for the CDR3 is TGCGCCAGCAGCAGGACAGGGACGACTGAAGCTTTCTTT. The entire variable domain, with the rest obtained from reference TRBV5-1 and TRBJ1-1, is as follows: KAGVTQTPRYLIKTRGQQVTLSCSPISGHRSVSWYQQTPGQGLQFLFEYFSETQRNKGNFPGRFSGRQFSNSRSEMNVSTLELGDSALYLCASSRTGTTEAFFGQGTRLTVV.

CDR3 nucleotide sequence: TGTGCCAGCGGCTCGGGCCCTAGCGGGACCTACAATGAGCAGTTCTTC. This gives the protein CASGSGPSGTYNEQFF. V and J are TRBV5-6 and TRBJ2-1; 9 nucleotides agree with TRBD2. Per germline, CDR1 SGHDT and CDR2 YYEEEE. This CDR3 comprises 16 residues. J was trimmed by 2 bases and V by 7 bases; bases with no gene match: 10.

This chain uses TRBV18 with TRBJ1-3, with D possibly being TRBD1 (6 bases). The germline CDR1 and CDR2 sequences are KGHSH and LQKENI. This CDR3 has 18 residues. V was clipped by 3 bases and J by 0 bases, with 18 bases between them. The CDR3 DNA follows: TGTGCCAGCTCACCTCTAGGGGCAGGGGACGACTCTGGAAACACCATATATTTT. This translates into CASSPLGAGDDSGNTIYF.